The 19 T cell receptor beta chains given below trace back to one sample, sequenced in a study of T cell responses to AZD1222 COVID-19 vaccine. Profiled with immunoSEQ multiplex PCR; TCRdb holds only in-frame clones, not every one. The sample consists of about 140,000 clones, approximately 88% of them appearing once. The starting material was peripheral blood, obtained on day 0 of AZD1222 vaccination. The source is an adult in good health.

The chain carries TRBV28 and TRBJ1-6, with TRBD1 identical over 9 bases. The CDR3 contains 14 residues. From germline, CDR1 is MDHEN and CDR2 SYDVKM. J was trimmed by 7 bases and V by 6 bases; bases with no gene match: 4. The CDR3: CASSPTGGNSPLHF. The CDR3 bases are TGTGCCAGCAGCCCGACAGGGGGAAATTCACCCCTCCACTTT.

The V and J genes are TRBV27 and TRBJ2-5; D may match TRBD1 or TRBD2 (8 bases each). CDR1 MNHEY and CDR2 SMNVEV come from the germline V gene (reference sequence). CDR3 length equals 17 residues. V was pared by 6 bases and J by 3 bases, with 23 bases between. Here the CDR3 DNA reads TGTGCCAGCAGCGCGGCGGGAGGACAGGGACCAAAAGAGACCCAGTACTTC. It codes for CASSAAGGQGPKETQYF.

The chain links TRBV7-9 to TRBJ1-1; no clear D gene. Looked up from germline, CDR1 is SEHNR and CDR2 is FQNEAQ (reference sequence). This CDR3 comprises 16 residues. V was trimmed by 1 base and J by 1 base, leaving 13 bases between them. CDR3 loop: CASSLGGTEKNTEAFF. In nucleotides, the CDR3 is TGTGCCAGCAGCTTAGGGGGTACGGAGAAGAACACTGAAGCTTTCTTT.

The rearrangement uses TRBV6-1 and TRBJ1-1; D remains unclear. Germline V lookup: CDR1 MNHNS, CDR2 SASEGT. V lost 2 bases to trimming and J lost 1 base, with 8 bases between them. The CDR3 sequence is 14 residues long. The CDR3 DNA follows: TGTGCCAGCAGTGAAAGGGTAGGGAACACTGAAGCTTTCTTT. Its translation is CASSERVGNTEAFF.

V and J are TRBV5-4 and TRBJ1-4; D gene ambiguous. The CDR3 loop spans 14 amino acids. The germline V gene encodes CDR1 SGHNT and CDR2 YYREEE (reference sequence). Between the trimmed V and J ends, which lost 0 bases and 6 bases, there was a span of 9 bases. The CDR3 bases are TGTGCCAGCAGCTTGGAGGCGTCGGATGAAAAACTGTTTTTT. Its translation: CASSLEASDEKLFF.

V gene TRBV14 combines with J gene TRBJ2-2, with D unclear. The V gene lost 0 bases and the J gene lost 6 bases, with 8 bases spanning the gap. Germline V gene data show CDR1 as SGHDN and CDR2 as FVKESK. The CDR3 is 14 residues long. The CDR3 spells CASSQDPWAGELFF. The DNA of the CDR3 is TGTGCCAGCAGCCAAGACCCCTGGGCCGGGGAGCTGTTTTTT. Based on the CDR3 plus reference TRBV14 and TRBJ2-2, the full variable domain is EAGVTQFPSHSVIEKGQTVTLRCDPISGHDNLYWYRRVMGKEIKFLLHFVKESKQDESGMPNNRFLAERTGGTYSTLKVQPAELEDSGVYFCASSQDPWAGELFFGEGSRLTVL.

This chain links TRBV27 with TRBJ1-3; D gene ambiguous. V lost 0 bases to trimming and J lost 1 base, with 4 bases between them. Germline lookup yields CDR1 MNHEY and CDR2 SMNVEV (reference sequence). This CDR3 contains 14 residues. The CDR3: CASSLSGSGNTIYF. In nucleotides, the CDR3 is TGTGCCAGCAGTTTATCGGGATCTGGAAACACCATATATTTT.

The V and J genes are TRBV28 and TRBJ1-2; 7 bases are a match to TRBD1. V dropped 3 bases and J dropped 2; count of bases not matched to a gene: 3. Per germline, CDR1 MDHEN and CDR2 SYDVKM. The length of the CDR3 is 14 residues. CDR3 in amino acids: CASSFTGANYGYTF. In DNA, the CDR3 is TGTGCCAGCAGTTTTACAGGGGCGAACTATGGCTACACCTTC.

This rearrangement joins TRBV9 to TRBJ2-7; D possibly corresponds to TRBD2 (6 bases). The CDR3 has 15 amino acids. CDR1 is SGDLS, CDR2 YYNGEE, per germline. V was shortened by 3 bases and J by 0 bases, with 13 bases between the two germline ends. The CDR3 nucleotides read TGTGCCAGCAGCGGGGGGGACGGCGACTCCTACGAGCAGTACTTC. Protein product: CASSGGDGDSYEQYF. The complete variable domain, with remaining parts taken from reference TRBV9 and TRBJ2-7, reads DSGVTQTPKHLITATGQRVTLRCSPRSGDLSVYWYQQSLDQGLQFLIQYYNGEERAKGNILERFSAQQFPDLHSELNLSSLELGDSALYFCASSGGDGDSYEQYFGPGTRLTVT.

The chain carries TRBV24-1 and TRBJ2-2; 13 nucleotides match TRBD2. The V gene end was trimmed by 6 bases and the J gene end by 0 bases; junction bases not matched to a gene: 3. The CDR3 consists of 17 residues. The germline V gene encodes CDR1 KGHDR and CDR2 SFDVKD. The CDR3 DNA sequence: TGTGCCACCAGTTCGACTAGCGGGGGGCCGAACACCGGGGAGCTGTTTTTT. As protein: CATSSTSGGPNTGELFF.

The rearrangement uses TRBV9 and TRBJ2-3; D gene uncertain. Trimming stripped 3 bases from V and 8 bases from J, with 16 bases between. From germline, CDR1 is SGDLS and CDR2 YYNGEE. The CDR3 length is 14 residues. CDR3 sequence reads: CASSAGSGMGTQYF. CDR3 bases: TGTGCCAGCAGCGCCGGGTCGGGTATGGGTACGCAGTATTTT.

The chain couples TRBV5-6 to TRBJ1-6; D is possibly TRBD1 (5 bases). CDR3 length: 16 residues. CDR1 is SGHDT, CDR2 YYEEEE, per germline. V gave up 3 bases and J gave up 10 bases, with 20 bases separating them. In DNA form, the CDR3 reads TGTGCCAGCAGCTCAGTGGGGGTGGGTTTTGGATCACCCCTCCACTTT. Translating it yields CASSSVGVGFGSPLHF.

The V gene is TRBV10-2, the J gene TRBJ2-5; D is ambiguous. This CDR3 has 14 residues. V shed 3 bases and J shed 4 bases, with 12 bases lying between them. The germline V gene encodes CDR1 WSHSY and CDR2 SAAADI. The CDR3 spells CASSDWGSAETQYF. Written as DNA, the CDR3 is TGCGCCAGCAGTGATTGGGGTTCTGCAGAGACCCAGTACTTC.

This clone has only one observation. The gene calls are TRBV9 and TRBJ2-7, with unresolved D. Trimming removed 4 bases at V and 4 bases at J, with 21 bases between. Germline V lookup: CDR1 SGDLS, CDR2 YYNGEE. This CDR3 spans 16 amino acids. CDR3 sequence reads: CASSLRGDGSRYEQYF. In nucleotides, the CDR3 is TGTGCCAGCAGCCTACGTGGAGACGGTTCTAGGTACGAGCAGTACTTC.

The chain links TRBV11-2 to TRBJ2-7; tentatively, D is TRBD1 or TRBD2 (5 bases each). The V end lost 5 bases, the J end lost 2 bases, and 19 bases lay between the germline ends. Germline V gene data show CDR1 as SGHAT and CDR2 as FQNNGV. The CDR3 consists of 16 residues. The CDR3 nucleotides read TGTGCCAGCAGCAACCTGAGGTCGGGGCCCGCCTACGAGCAGTACTTC. Translating gives CASSNLRSGPAYEQYF.

The rearrangement uses TRBV4-1 and TRBJ2-3; TRBD2 matches 12 bases. The CDR3 runs to 16 residues. Trimming cost V 0 bases and J 6 bases; bases outside gene matches: 4. From germline, CDR1 is MGHRA and CDR2 YSYEKL. The DNA for the CDR3 is TGCGCCAGCAGCCAAGATGGACTAGCGGGGATCGATACGCAGTATTTT. It codes for CASSQDGLAGIDTQYF.

The table lists this clone with a few counts. This chain links TRBV5-1 with TRBJ2-1; no reliable D call. This CDR3 contains 11 residues. CDR1 SGHRS and CDR2 YFSETQ come from the germline V gene. Trimming removed 3 bases from V and 6 bases from J, with 4 bases in between. DNA for the CDR3: TGCGCCAGCAGCTCCCTCAATGAGCAGTTCTTC. This translates into CASSSLNEQFF.

As for this clone: In the same sample, other DNA sequences code for this CDR3. The gene calls are TRBV5-1 and TRBJ1-1; no clear D gene. CDR3 length: 13 amino acids. The germline V gene encodes CDR1 SGHRS and CDR2 YFSETQ. V shed 0 bases and J shed 1 base, with 4 bases lying between them. The CDR3 nucleotides are TGCGCCAGCAGCTTGGCCGGGAACACTGAAGCTTTCTTT. It yields the protein CASSLAGNTEAFF.

The chain is built from TRBV5-6 and TRBJ2-2; a possible D gene is TRBD2 (5 bases). The V and J ends lost 9 bases and 4 bases respectively, with 22 bases between them. CDR3 length equals 16 residues. Looked up from germline, CDR1 is SGHDT and CDR2 is YYEEEE. Written as DNA, the CDR3 is TGTGCCACCTATACAGCCCAGACTATGGGCACCGGGGAGCTGTTTTTT. Protein product: CATYTAQTMGTGELFF. Complete variable domain (other parts from reference TRBV5-6 and TRBJ2-2): DAGVTQSPTHLIKTRGQQVTLRCSPKSGHDTVSWYQQALGQGPQFIFQYYEEEERQRGNFPDRFSGHQFPNYSSELNVNALLLGDSALYLCATYTAQTMGTGELFFGEGSRLTVL.